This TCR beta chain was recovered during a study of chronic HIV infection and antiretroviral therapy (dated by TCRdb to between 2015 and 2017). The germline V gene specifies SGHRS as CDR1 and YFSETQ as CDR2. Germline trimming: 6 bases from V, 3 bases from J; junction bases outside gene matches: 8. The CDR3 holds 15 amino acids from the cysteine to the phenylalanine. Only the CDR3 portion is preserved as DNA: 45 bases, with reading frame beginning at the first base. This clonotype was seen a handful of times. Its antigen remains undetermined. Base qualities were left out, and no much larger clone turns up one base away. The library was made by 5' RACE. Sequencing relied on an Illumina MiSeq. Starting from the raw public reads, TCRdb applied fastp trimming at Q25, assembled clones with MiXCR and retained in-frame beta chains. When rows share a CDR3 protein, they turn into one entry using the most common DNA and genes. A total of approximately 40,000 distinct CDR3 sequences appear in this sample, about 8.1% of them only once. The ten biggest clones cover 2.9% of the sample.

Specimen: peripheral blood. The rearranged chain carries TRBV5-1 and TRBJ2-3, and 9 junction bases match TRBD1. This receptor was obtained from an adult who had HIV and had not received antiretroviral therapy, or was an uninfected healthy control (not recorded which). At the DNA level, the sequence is TGCGCCAGCAAACGTAGGGGACAGGGTACAGATACGCAGTATTTT. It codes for CASKRRGQGTDTQYF.